This TCR beta chain was retrieved from a study of blood T cell repertoires in COVID-19. Whole-study context: T cells, B-cell-depleted T cells, or PBMCs provided the cDNA or gDNA that served as material.

V lost 3 bases to trimming and J lost 0 bases, with 5 bases between them. CDR3 length: 13 residues. The germline CDR1 and CDR2 sequences are SGHTA and FQGTGA. Authors' methods: Reference gene primer amplification gave nucleated cell count estimates. TCRdb keeps only in-frame clones here, not all; method: immunoSEQ multiplex PCR. The DNA was the basis for D and trimming; V, J and clone size are from that table. The data hold 200,000 or so clones, with approximately 80% observed a single time. This chain links TRBV7-3 with TRBJ1-1; D gene uncertain. Sequenced: peripheral blood. This sequence was found in a human donor with acute or convalescent COVID-19. The donor label of this sample is uncertain. This chain's CDR3 is CASSFAVNTEAFF. DNA for the CDR3: TGTGCCAGCAGCTTCGCAGTGAACACTGAAGCTTTCTTT. Full variable domain (outside the CDR3, taken from reference TRBV7-3 and TRBJ1-1): GAGVSQTPSNKVTEKGKYVELRCDPISGHTALYWYRQSLGQGPEFLIYFQGTGAADDSGLPNDRFFAVRPEGSVSTLKIQRTERGDSAVYLCASSFAVNTEAFFGQGTRLTVV.